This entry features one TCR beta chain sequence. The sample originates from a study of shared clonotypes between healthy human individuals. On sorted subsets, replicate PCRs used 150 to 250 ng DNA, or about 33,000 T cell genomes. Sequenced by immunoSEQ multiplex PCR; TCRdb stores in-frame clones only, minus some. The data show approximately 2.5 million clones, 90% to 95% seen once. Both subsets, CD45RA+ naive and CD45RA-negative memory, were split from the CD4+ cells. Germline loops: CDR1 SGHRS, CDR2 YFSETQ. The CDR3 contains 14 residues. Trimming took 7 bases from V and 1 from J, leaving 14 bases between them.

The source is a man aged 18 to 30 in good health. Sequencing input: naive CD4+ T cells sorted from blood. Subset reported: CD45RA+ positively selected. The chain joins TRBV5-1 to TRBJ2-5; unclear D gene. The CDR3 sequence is CASRPSISQETQYF. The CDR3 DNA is TGCGCCAGCCGGCCCTCGATTAGCCAAGAGACCCAGTACTTC.